Listed below are T cell receptor beta chains from one sample, sequenced in a study of T cells in Graves' hyperthyroidism and ophthalmopathy. TCRdb processed the multiplex PCR reads anew with MiXCR; each CDR3 protein has one entry. The sample records a few hundred thousand distinct CDR3 sequences, around 14% being singletons. The sequenced material came from blood. The receptor set was obtained from a woman aged 25-40 years with Graves' hyperthyroidism. Both conserved end residues are part of each CDR3. A D gene is named only where the DNA matches it firmly. Expanded clones are given a class, and other clones once, few, many or no size at all.

CDR3nt,CDR3aa,j_gene,d_gene,v_gene,abundance
TGCGCCAGCAGCTTGTTCACTAGCGGGATTCTATACAATGAGCAGTTCTTC,CASSLFTSGILYNEQFF,TRBJ2-1,TRBD2,TRBV5-1,few
TGTGCCAGCAGCCGGGGACCTACGAACACCGGGGAGCTGTTTTTT,CASSRGPTNTGELFF,TRBJ2-2,.,TRBV5-6,once
TGTGCCAGCTGTGACGGAATCTACAATGAGCAGTTCTTC,CASCDGIYNEQFF,TRBJ2-1,.,TRBV6-1,.
TGTGCCACCAGCAGAGATCTTGGCAGGGGGCGGCGAGAGACCCAGTACTTC,CATSRDLGRGRRETQYF,TRBJ2-5,TRBD1,TRBV15,few
TGTGCCAGCAGCATCACCGGACAGCCTCCGGCTAAAAAGAAAGTTAGTTCCTACAATGAGCAGTTCTTC,CASSITGQPPAKKKVSSYNEQFF,TRBJ2-1,.,TRBV9,once
TGTGCCAGCAGTCTGGGACGGGGGAGGGATGAGCAGTTCTTC,CASSLGRGRDEQFF,TRBJ2-1,TRBD2,TRBV2,many
TGTGCCAGCAGCCTGGACTTCTCGACTAGCGGGGCCACCTACGAGCAGTACTTC,CASSLDFSTSGATYEQYF,TRBJ2-7,TRBD2,TRBV12-3/TRBV12-4,many
TGTGCCAGTAGTAAGGGACGACCTAAAGAGACCCAGTACTTC,CASSKGRPKETQYF,TRBJ2-5,.,TRBV19,.
TGTGCCAGCAGCCAAGAACTACACGGCACAGATACGCAGTATTTT,CASSQELHGTDTQYF,TRBJ2-3,.,TRBV3-1,many
TGTGCCAGCAGCATCTGGACTAGCGGGAGACGGGGAGGTGAGCAGTTCTTC,CASSIWTSGRRGGEQFF,TRBJ2-1,TRBD2,TRBV7-2,.
TGCGCCAGCAGCTTGGGTAGCGGGACAAAAGAGACCCAGTACTTC,CASSLGSGTKETQYF,TRBJ2-5,TRBD2,TRBV5-1,.
TGCGCCAGCAGCTTGTTCGGGGGGGAGACCCAGTACTTC,CASSLFGGETQYF,TRBJ2-5,TRBD2,TRBV5-1,.
TGTGCCAGCAGCCAAGCATATGTTCCAGAAAGCTATGGCTACACCTTC,CASSQAYVPESYGYTF,TRBJ1-2,.,TRBV3-1,many
TGCAGTGCTAGCCACGGGATATCCTACAATGAGCAGTTCTTC,CSASHGISYNEQFF,TRBJ2-1,.,TRBV20-1,once
TGTGCCAGCAGCCCGGGACTAGCGGGAGGGAGCGCCGGGGAGCTGTTTTTT,CASSPGLAGGSAGELFF,TRBJ2-2,TRBD2,TRBV5-4,.
TGCAGTGCCTCGACTAGCGGGAGCTTCGGCACAGATACGCAGTATTTT,CSASTSGSFGTDTQYF,TRBJ2-3,TRBD2,TRBV20-1,many
TGCAGTGCTCGTACTAGCGGGGGCTACACCGGGGAGCTGTTTTTT,CSARTSGGYTGELFF,TRBJ2-2,TRBD2,TRBV20-1,few
TGTGCCAGCAGCCAAGATTCACAGGGTTATGAAAAACTGTTTTTT,CASSQDSQGYEKLFF,TRBJ1-4,.,TRBV4-2,few
TGTGCCAGTAGTATTCTTCTATATCCCACTGAAGCTTTCTTT,CASSILLYPTEAFF,TRBJ1-1,.,TRBV19,.